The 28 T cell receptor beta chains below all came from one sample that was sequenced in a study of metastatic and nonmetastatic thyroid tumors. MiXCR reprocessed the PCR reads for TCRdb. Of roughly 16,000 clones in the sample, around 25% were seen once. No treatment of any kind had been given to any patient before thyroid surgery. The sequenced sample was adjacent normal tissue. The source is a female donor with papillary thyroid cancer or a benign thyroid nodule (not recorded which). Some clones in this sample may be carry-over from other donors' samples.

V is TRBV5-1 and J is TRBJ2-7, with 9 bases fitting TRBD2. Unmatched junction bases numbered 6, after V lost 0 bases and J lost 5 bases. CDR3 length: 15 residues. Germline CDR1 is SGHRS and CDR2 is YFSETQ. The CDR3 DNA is TGCGCCAGCAGCTTGGAAGGCGGGGGGGTCGACGAGCAGTACTTC. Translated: CASSLEGGGVDEQYF.

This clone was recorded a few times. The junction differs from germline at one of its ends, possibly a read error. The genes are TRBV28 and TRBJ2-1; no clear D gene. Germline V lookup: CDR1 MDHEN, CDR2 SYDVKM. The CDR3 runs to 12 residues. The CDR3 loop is CAGSLASNEQFF. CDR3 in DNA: TGTGCCGGCAGCCTTGCCAGCAATGAGCAGTTCTTC.

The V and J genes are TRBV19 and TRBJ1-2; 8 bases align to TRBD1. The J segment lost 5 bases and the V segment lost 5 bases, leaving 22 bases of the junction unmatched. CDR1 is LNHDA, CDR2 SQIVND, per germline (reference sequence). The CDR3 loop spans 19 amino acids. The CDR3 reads CASSRALTDGQGLLYGYTF. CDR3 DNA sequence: TGTGCCAGTAGTCGCGCGTTGACCGATGGACAGGGTTTATTGTATGGCTACACCTTC.

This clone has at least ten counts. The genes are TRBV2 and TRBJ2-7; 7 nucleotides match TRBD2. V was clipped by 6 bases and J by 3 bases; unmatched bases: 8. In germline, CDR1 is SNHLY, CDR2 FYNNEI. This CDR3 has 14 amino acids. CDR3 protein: CASRQTSYDYEQYF. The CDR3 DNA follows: TGTGCCAGCAGGCAGACTAGCTACGACTACGAGCAGTACTTC. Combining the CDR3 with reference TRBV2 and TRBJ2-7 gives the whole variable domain EPEVTQTPSHQVTQMGQEVILRCVPISNHLYFYWYRQILGQKVEFLVSFYNNEISEKSEIFDDQFSVERPDGSNFTLKIRSTKLEDSAMYFCASRQTSYDYEQYFGPGTRLTVT.

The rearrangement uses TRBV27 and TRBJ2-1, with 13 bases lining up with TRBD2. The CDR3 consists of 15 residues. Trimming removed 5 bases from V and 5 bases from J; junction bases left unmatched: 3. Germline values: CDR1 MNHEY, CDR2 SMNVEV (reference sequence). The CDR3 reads CASSPGTSGDNEQFF. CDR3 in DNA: TGTGCCAGCAGTCCCGGGACTAGCGGGGACAATGAGCAGTTCTTC.

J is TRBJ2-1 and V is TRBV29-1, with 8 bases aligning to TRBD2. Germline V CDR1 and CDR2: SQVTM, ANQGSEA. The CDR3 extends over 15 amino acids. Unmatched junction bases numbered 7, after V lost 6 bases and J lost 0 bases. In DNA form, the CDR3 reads TGCAGCGTCGGTTTACTAGCGGCCTCCTACAATGAGCAGTTCTTC. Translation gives CSVGLLAASYNEQFF.

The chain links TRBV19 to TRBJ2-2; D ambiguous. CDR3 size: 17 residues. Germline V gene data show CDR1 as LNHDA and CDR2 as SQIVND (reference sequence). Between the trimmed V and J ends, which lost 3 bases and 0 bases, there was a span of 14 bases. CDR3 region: CASSMGGVATNTGELFF. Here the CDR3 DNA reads TGTGCCAGTAGTATGGGCGGAGTTGCTACGAACACCGGGGAGCTGTTTTTT.

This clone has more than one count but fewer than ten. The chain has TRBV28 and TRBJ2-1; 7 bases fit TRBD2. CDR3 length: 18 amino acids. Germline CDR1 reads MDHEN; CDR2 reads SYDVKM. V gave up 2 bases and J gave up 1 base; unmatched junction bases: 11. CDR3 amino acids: CASSLGGGFLGSYNEQFF. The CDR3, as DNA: TGTGCCAGCAGTTTAGGGGGAGGGTTTTTAGGGTCCTACAATGAGCAGTTCTTC. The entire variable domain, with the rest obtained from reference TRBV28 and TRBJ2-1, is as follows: DVKVTQSSRYLVKRTGEKVFLECVQDMDHENMFWYRQDPGLGLRLIYFSYDVKMKEKGDIPEGYSVSREKKERFSLILESASTNQTSMYLCASSLGGGFLGSYNEQFFGPGTRLTVL.

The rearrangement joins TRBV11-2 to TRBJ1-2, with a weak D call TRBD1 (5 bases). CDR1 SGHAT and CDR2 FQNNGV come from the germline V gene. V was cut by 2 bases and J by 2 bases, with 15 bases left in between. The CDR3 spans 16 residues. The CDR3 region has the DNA TGTGCCAGCAGCTTAAGGGTAGGGGAAGTAAACTATGGCTACACCTTC. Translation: CASSLRVGEVNYGYTF.

The CDR3 region is CAITQGVANTEAFF. The CDR3 coding sequence is TGTGCCATCACTCAGGGTGTAGCGAACACTGAAGCTTTCTTT. V is TRBV10-3 and J is TRBJ1-1, with D perhaps TRBD1 (5 bases). Trimming removed 7 bases from V and 1 base from J, with 13 bases in between. The CDR3 is 14 residues long. The germline V gene has CDR1 ENHRY and CDR2 SYGVKD.

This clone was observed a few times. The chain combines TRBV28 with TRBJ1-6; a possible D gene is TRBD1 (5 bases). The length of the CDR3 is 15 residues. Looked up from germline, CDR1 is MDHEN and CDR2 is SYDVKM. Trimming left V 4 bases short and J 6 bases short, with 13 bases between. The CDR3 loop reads CASSSLTRGNSPLHF. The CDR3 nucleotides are TGTGCCAGCAGTTCCCTCACTAGGGGTAATTCACCCCTCCACTTT.

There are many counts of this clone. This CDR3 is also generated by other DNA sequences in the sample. CDR3 amino acids: CASSEAGPYEQYF. For the CDR3, the DNA is TGTGCCAGCAGTGAGGCAGGGCCCTACGAGCAGTACTTC. The chain uses TRBV6-1 and TRBJ2-7; TRBD1 might be the D (5 bases). The CDR3 has 13 residues. The germline V gene encodes CDR1 MNHNS and CDR2 SASEGT. V was shortened by 3 bases and J by 2 bases, with 8 bases between the two germline ends.

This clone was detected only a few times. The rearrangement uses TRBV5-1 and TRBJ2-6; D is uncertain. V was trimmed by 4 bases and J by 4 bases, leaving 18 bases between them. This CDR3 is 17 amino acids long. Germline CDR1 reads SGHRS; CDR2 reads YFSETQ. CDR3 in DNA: TGCGCCAGCAGCCGACTCTTCCACACGGGCGGGGCCAACGTCCTGACTTTC. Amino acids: CASSRLFHTGGANVLTF.

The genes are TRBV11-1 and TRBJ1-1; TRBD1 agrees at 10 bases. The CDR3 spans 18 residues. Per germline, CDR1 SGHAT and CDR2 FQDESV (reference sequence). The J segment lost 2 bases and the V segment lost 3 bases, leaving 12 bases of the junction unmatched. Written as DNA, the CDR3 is TGTGCCAGCAGCTTCCGGAGGTTTCGGGACAGGGGTAACACTGAAGCTTTCTTT. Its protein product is CASSFRRFRDRGNTEAFF.

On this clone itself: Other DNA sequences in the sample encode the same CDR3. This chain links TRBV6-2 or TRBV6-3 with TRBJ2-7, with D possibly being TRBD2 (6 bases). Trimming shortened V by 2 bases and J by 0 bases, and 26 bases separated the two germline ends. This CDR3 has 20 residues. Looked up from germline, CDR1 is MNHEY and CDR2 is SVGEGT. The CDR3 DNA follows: TGTGCCAGCAGTTACGCAATCACCGGGACTCCGGCCCGCCTCTCCTACGAGCAGTACTTC. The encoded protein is CASSYAITGTPARLSYEQYF.

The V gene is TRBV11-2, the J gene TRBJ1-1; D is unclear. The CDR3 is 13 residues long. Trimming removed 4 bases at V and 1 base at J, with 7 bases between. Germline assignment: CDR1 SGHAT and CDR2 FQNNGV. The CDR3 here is CASSYTQNTEAFF. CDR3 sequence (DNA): TGTGCCAGCAGCTACACTCAGAACACTGAAGCTTTCTTT.

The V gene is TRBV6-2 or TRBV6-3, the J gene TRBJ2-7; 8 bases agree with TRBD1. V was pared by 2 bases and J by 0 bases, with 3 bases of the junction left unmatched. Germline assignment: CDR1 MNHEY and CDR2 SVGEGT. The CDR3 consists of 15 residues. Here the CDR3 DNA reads TGTGCCAGCAGTTACCCAACAGGGGGCTCCTACGAGCAGTACTTC. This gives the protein CASSYPTGGSYEQYF.

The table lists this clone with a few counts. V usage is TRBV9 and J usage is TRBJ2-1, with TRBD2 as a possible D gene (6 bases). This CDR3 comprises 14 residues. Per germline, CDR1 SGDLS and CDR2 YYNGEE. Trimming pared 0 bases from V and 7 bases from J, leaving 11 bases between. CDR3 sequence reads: CASSVVAAGNEQFF. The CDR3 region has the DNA TGTGCCAGCAGCGTAGTAGCGGCAGGGAATGAGCAGTTCTTC.

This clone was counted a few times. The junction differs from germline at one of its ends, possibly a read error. DNA of the CDR3: TGTGCCAGCAGTGCAGTCTCAGGGCACTATTGCTACACCTTC. Residues: CASSAVSGHYCYTF. This rearrangement joins TRBV6-1 to TRBJ1-2, with D maybe TRBD1 (5 bases). Germline CDR1 is MNHNS and CDR2 is SASEGT. This CDR3 comprises 14 residues.

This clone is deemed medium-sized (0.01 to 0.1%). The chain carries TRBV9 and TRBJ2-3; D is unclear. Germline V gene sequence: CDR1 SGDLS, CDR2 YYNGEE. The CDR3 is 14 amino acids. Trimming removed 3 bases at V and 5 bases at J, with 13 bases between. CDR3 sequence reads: CASSEDLKGDTQYF. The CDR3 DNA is TGTGCCAGCAGCGAAGATCTAAAAGGAGATACGCAGTATTTT.

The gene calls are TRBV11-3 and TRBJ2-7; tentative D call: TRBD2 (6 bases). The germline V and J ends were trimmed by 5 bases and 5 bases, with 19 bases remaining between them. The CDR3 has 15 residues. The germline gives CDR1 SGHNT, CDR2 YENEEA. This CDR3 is CASSRWSGLPDEQYF. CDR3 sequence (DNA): TGTGCCAGCAGCCGGTGGTCGGGACTCCCCGACGAGCAGTACTTC.

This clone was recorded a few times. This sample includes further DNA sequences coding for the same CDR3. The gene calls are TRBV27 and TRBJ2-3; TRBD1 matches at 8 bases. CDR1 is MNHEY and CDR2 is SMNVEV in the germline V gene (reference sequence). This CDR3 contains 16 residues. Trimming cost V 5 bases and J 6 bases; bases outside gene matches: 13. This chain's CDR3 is CASSPQTGVVADTQYF. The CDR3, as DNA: TGTGCCAGCAGTCCACAGACAGGGGTGGTCGCGGATACGCAGTATTTT.

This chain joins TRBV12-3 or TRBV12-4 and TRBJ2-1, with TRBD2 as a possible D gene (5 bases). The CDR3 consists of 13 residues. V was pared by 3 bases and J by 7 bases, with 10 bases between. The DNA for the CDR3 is TGTGCCAGCAGTTTTCCGTCGGGAAATGAGCAGTTCTTC. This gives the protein CASSFPSGNEQFF.

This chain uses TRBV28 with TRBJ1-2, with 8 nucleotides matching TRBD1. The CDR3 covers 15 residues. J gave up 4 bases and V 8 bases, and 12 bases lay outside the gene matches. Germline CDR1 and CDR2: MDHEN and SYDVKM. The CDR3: CASCPDRGWAYGYTF. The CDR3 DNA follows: TGTGCCAGCTGCCCCGACAGGGGCTGGGCCTATGGCTACACCTTC.

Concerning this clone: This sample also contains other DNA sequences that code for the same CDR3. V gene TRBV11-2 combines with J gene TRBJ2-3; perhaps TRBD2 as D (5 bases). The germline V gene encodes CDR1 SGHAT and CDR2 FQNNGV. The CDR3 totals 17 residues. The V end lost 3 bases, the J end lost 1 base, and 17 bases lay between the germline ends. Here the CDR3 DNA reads TGTGCCAGCAGCTTGGCTCTTACCACTAGAGGCACAGATACGCAGTATTTT. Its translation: CASSLALTTRGTDTQYF.

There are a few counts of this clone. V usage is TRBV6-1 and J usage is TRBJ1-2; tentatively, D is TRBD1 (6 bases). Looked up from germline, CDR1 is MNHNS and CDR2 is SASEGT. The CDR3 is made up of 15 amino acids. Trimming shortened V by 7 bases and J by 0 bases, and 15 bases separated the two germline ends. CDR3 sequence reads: CASTRGGAPNYGYTF. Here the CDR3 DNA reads TGTGCCAGCACCCGGGGGGGGGCCCCTAACTATGGCTACACCTTC.

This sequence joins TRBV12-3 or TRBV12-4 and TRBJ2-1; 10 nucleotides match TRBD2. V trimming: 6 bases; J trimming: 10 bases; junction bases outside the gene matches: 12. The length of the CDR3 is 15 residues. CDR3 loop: CASSLPSGGLAEQFF. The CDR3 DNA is TGTGCCAGCAGCCTCCCTAGCGGGGGATTAGCGGAGCAGTTCTTC.

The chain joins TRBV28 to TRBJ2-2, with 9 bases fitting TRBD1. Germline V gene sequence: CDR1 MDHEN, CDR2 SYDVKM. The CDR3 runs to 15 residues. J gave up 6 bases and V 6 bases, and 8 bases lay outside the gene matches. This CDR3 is CASRSYRGLAGELFF. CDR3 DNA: TGTGCCAGCAGGTCCTACAGGGGGCTCGCCGGGGAGCTGTTTTTT.